Given below is one T cell receptor beta chain in context. Assay: immunoSEQ multiplex PCR; the TCRdb copy retains only in-frame clones and omits some. The sample comprises about 90,000 clones, 65% to 90% of which are singletons, and 1% to 1.5% rests with the top ten. The sample comes from a study of blood T cell repertoires in COVID-19. At the level of the study: Acute-phase and convalescent COVID-19 samples originated in the United States, Italy and Spain. PBMCs, B-cell-depleted T cells, or T cells provided the cDNA or gDNA that made up the material.

The junction had 15 bases not matched to a gene; V was cut back by 0 bases and J by 6 bases. The germline V gene encodes CDR1 SGHVS and CDR2 FNYEAQ. CDR3 size: 19 residues. Sequencing was carried out using peripheral blood. The J gene is TRBJ2-3, the V gene TRBV7-6; 10 nucleotides line up with TRBD2. This receptor was obtained from an elderly man with active or convalescent COVID-19. The DNA of the CDR3 is TGTGCCAGCAGCTTAGCTGGGTTTCTAAGCGGGAGGGCCGCGGATACGCAGTATTTT. Its translation is CASSLAGFLSGRAADTQYF. Looking up the rest from reference TRBV7-6 and TRBJ2-3 gives the full variable domain: GAGVSQSPRYKVTKRGQDVALRCDPISGHVSLYWYRQALGQGPEFLTYFNYEAQQDKSGLPNDRFSAERPEGSISTLTIQRTEQRDSAMYRCASSLAGFLSGRAADTQYFGPGTRLTVL.